This T cell receptor (beta chain) was profiled in a study of T-cell reconstitution after alpha-beta-depleted transplantation in children. The CDR3 covers 16 residues. The ends were cut back, 2 bases at V and 3 bases at J, with 13 bases in the middle. From germline, CDR1 is SGHTA and CDR2 FQGNSA. Unique molecular identifiers tagged the TCRbeta library. Each CDR3 protein is one row after TCRdb ran MiXCR on the PCR reads. In the table there are about 640,000 distinct CDR3 sequences, 16% of which are singletons. Here the sequenced sample was PBMCs from the stem cell graft donor, taken from the stem cell graft. The clonotype originates from a human donor who donated a stem cell graft to a child with acute myeloid leukemia. The J gene is TRBJ2-2, the V gene TRBV7-2; D assignment may be TRBD1 or TRBD2 (6 bases each). The CDR3 region is CASSLRLGGDTGELFF. Here the CDR3 DNA reads TGTGCCAGCAGCTTACGACTAGGGGGTGACACCGGGGAGCTGTTTTTT. The full variable domain, its missing parts supplied by reference TRBV7-2 and TRBJ2-2, is GAGVSQSPSNKVTEKGKDVELRCDPISGHTALYWYRQSLGQGLEFLIYFQGNSAPDKSGLPSDRFSAERTGGSVSTLTIQRTQQEDSAVYLCASSLRLGGDTGELFFGEGSRLTVL.